The 7 T cell receptor beta chains listed next were all sequenced from one sample in a study of cytomegalovirus exposure and HLA in healthy donors. The study ran its PCR with 60 Vbeta and 13 Jbeta primers. Clones were read by immunoSEQ multiplex PCR, and TCRdb kept only the in-frame ones, dropping some. The sample carries about 77,000 clones, approximately 80% recorded once. Sequencing used PBMCs. The receptors originated from a man in his forties or fifties in good health and CMV-seronegative.

This clone came up a few times. The rearrangement uses TRBV5-1 and TRBJ2-1, with a possible D match to TRBD1 (6 bases). V was shortened by 1 base and J by 3 bases, with 11 bases between the two germline ends. Per the germline V gene, CDR1 is SGHRS and CDR2 is YFSETQ. This CDR3 contains 15 residues. This chain's CDR3 is CASSLSGRGYNEQFF. The CDR3 DNA reads as TGCGCCAGCAGCTTGTCGGGCAGGGGCTACAATGAGCAGTTCTTC.

This clone has a handful of counts. V usage is TRBV29-1 and J usage is TRBJ2-3; D unresolved. Germline lookup yields CDR1 SQVTM and CDR2 ANQGSEA. This CDR3 has 13 residues. V lost 3 bases and J lost 4, with 11 bases in between. CDR3 DNA sequence: TGCAGCGTTGACGCCCCGAGCCCAGATACGCAGTATTTT. It codes for CSVDAPSPDTQYF.

This clone was observed once. J is TRBJ1-5 and V is TRBV6-1, with a possible D match to TRBD1 (6 bases). The V gene lost 0 bases and the J gene lost 6 bases, with 12 bases spanning the gap. Germline CDR1 MNHNS, CDR2 SASEGT. The CDR3 runs to 15 residues. The CDR3 here is CASSEAGGAFQPQHF. Here the CDR3 DNA reads TGTGCCAGCAGTGAAGCTGGGGGGGCCTTTCAGCCCCAGCATTTT.

As regards this clone: A junction end diverges from the germline sequence, so it may reflect a read error. V usage is TRBV7-2 and J usage is TRBJ2-7; 11 positions match TRBD2. The CDR3 length is 14 residues. Germline assignment: CDR1 SGHTA and CDR2 FQGNSA. This chain's CDR3 is CASRLAGGSYEQYF. The CDR3 DNA reads TGTGCCAGCAGATTAGCGGGGGGGTCCTACGAGCAGTACTTC. Full variable domain (missing parts from reference TRBV7-2 and TRBJ2-7): GAGVSQSPSNKVTEKGKDVELRCDPISGHTALYWYRQSLGQGLEFLIYFQGNSAPDKSGLPSDRFSAERTGGSVSTLTIQRTQQEDSAVYLCASRLAGGSYEQYFGPGTRLTVT.

This clone showed up just a few times. This chain connects TRBV5-6 to TRBJ1-5; perhaps TRBD1 as D (5 bases). This CDR3 is built from 16 residues. In germline, CDR1 is SGHDT, CDR2 YYEEEE. Trimming removed 3 bases at V and 2 bases at J, with 15 bases between. The CDR3: CASSYRNPRGNQPQHF. As DNA, the CDR3 is TGTGCCAGCAGCTACAGAAACCCCAGGGGCAATCAGCCCCAGCATTTT.

The chain carries TRBV4-2 and TRBJ1-5; 10 nucleotides agree with TRBD1. This CDR3 has 15 residues. Per germline, CDR1 LGHNA and CDR2 YNFKEQ. Germline trimming cut 0 bases from V and 6 bases from J; bases unmatched to any gene: 2. The CDR3 loop is CASSQDGTGVQPQHF. As DNA, the CDR3 is TGTGCCAGCAGCCAAGACGGGACAGGGGTTCAGCCCCAGCATTTT.

This chain links TRBV5-1 with TRBJ2-7; 7 positions agree with TRBD1. The length of the CDR3 is 12 residues. Germline V gives CDR1 SGHRS, CDR2 YFSETQ. The junction had 8 bases not matched to a gene; V was cut back by 4 bases and J by 10 bases. CDR3 in DNA: TGCGCCAGCAGCCCGGGACAGCAGTACCAGTACTTC. Its protein product is CASSPGQQYQYF.